The 17 T cell receptor beta chains reported below all come from one sample, sequenced in a study of technical replicates of blood from four donors. Profiling relied on immunoSEQ multiplex PCR, and the TCRdb table lists in-frame clones only, not all of them. The sample comprises about 81,000 clones, approximately 94% of which are singletons, and under 0.4% rests with the top ten. Specimen: T cells isolated from PBMCs. The receptor set was obtained from a human donor in good health.

The rearrangement joins TRBV10-2 to TRBJ2-1; the match to TRBD2 covers 13 bases. CDR1 is WSHSY, CDR2 SAAADI, per germline. The CDR3 consists of 14 residues. The V and J ends lost 7 bases and 4 bases, in that order; junction bases with no gene match: 1. The CDR3 nucleotides are TGCGCCAGCACACTAGCGGGAGGGTACAATGAGCAGTTCTTC. As protein: CASTLAGGYNEQFF.

The chain recombines TRBV19 with TRBJ2-1, with 12 bases identical to TRBD2. The CDR3 is 15 residues long. V dropped 10 bases and J dropped 6; count of bases not matched to a gene: 10. CDR1 is LNHDA, CDR2 SQIVND, per germline (reference sequence). Written as DNA, the CDR3 is TGTGCCACTATTCCGCTAGCGGGAGGGCCCAATGAGCAGTTCTTC. It yields the protein CATIPLAGGPNEQFF.

The CDR3 nucleotides read TGTGCCAGCTCACAAGGGAGGGCGGTCACTGAAGCTTTCTTT. Translated: CASSQGRAVTEAFF. The rearrangement uses TRBV18 and TRBJ1-1; D not resolved. V was cut by 4 bases and J by 4 bases, with 13 bases left in between. The CDR3 is 14 residues long. The germline V gene encodes CDR1 KGHSH and CDR2 LQKENI.

V gene TRBV4-3 combines with J gene TRBJ2-7; 7 bases match TRBD2. With 0 bases clipped from V and 6 bases from J, the junction kept 8 bases outside the gene matches. The CDR3 extends over 15 amino acids. Per the germline V gene, CDR1 is LGHNA and CDR2 is YSLEER. CDR3 sequence (DNA): TGCGCCAGCAGCCAAGAGCGGGGGACGGCGAGCGAGCAGTACTTC. It codes for CASSQERGTASEQYF.

The chain employs TRBV2 and TRBJ2-1; possibly TRBD2 for D (5 bases). The CDR3 length is 13 residues. Per the germline V gene, CDR1 is SNHLY and CDR2 is FYNNEI. V lost 8 bases and J lost 1, with 9 bases in between. In DNA, the CDR3 is TGTGCCAGCCTAGAGGGATCCTACAATGAGCAGTTCTTC. The encoded protein is CASLEGSYNEQFF.

CDR3 sequence reads: CASRQDRNYGYTF. The CDR3 DNA sequence: TGTGCCAGTAGACAGGATCGGAACTATGGCTACACCTTC. This chain connects TRBV19 to TRBJ1-2; the D gene is possibly TRBD1 (5 bases). CDR3 length: 13 residues. V was pared by 6 bases and J by 2 bases, with 10 bases between. CDR1 LNHDA and CDR2 SQIVND come from the germline V gene (reference sequence).

The chain has TRBV29-1 and TRBJ2-1; 8 nucleotides line up with TRBD2. Germline CDR1 reads SQVTM; CDR2 reads ANQGSEA. With V trimmed by 5 bases and J by 9 bases, 6 bases remained unmatched. This CDR3 comprises 12 residues. The CDR3 sequence: CSVRSGSGEQFF. DNA of the CDR3: TGCAGCGTTCGAAGCGGGAGTGGTGAGCAGTTCTTC.

V is TRBV2 and J is TRBJ2-1; 8 bases are a match to TRBD2. Per the germline V gene, CDR1 is SNHLY and CDR2 is FYNNEI. The trim removed 6 bases at V and 4 bases at J, leaving 17 bases unmatched. This CDR3 contains 18 residues. The CDR3 DNA reads as TGTGCCAGCAGCCGGACTAGCCAGTACCGGGAGGGGTACAATGAGCAGTTCTTC. Its translation: CASSRTSQYREGYNEQFF.

The chain joins TRBV27 to TRBJ2-1, with 12 bases fitting TRBD2. V was clipped by 3 bases and J by 5 bases; unmatched bases: 2. Germline V gene data show CDR1 as MNHEY and CDR2 as SMNVEV (reference sequence). The CDR3 sequence is 15 residues long. CDR3 in amino acids: CASSFRTSGNNEQFF. CDR3 sequence (DNA): TGTGCCAGCAGTTTTCGGACTAGCGGGAACAATGAGCAGTTCTTC.

V usage is TRBV29-1 and J usage is TRBJ1-5; tentatively, D is TRBD1 (6 bases). Germline lookup yields CDR1 SQVTM and CDR2 ANQGSEA. The CDR3 covers 13 residues. Trimming cost V 4 bases and J 3 bases, with 10 bases left between them. As DNA, the CDR3 is TGCAGCGTTGGCCGGGACACCAATCAGCCCCAGCATTTT. Its translation is CSVGRDTNQPQHF.

This rearrangement joins TRBV15 to TRBJ2-7, with 8 bases fitting TRBD2. Per germline, CDR1 LNHNV and CDR2 YYDKDF (reference sequence). V lost 4 bases to trimming and J lost 1 base; unmatched junction nucleotides: 3. The CDR3 length is 14 residues. In nucleotides, the CDR3 is TGTGCCACCAGCATTAGCGGGATTTCCTACGAGCAGTACTTC. It specifies CATSISGISYEQYF.

This clone was detected a few times. The chain employs TRBV29-1 and TRBJ1-5; 9 bases align to TRBD1. CDR1 is SQVTM, CDR2 ANQGSEA, per germline. This CDR3 is 12 amino acids long. The junction had 4 bases not matched to a gene; V was cut back by 6 bases and J by 7 bases. CDR3: CSVRDRDQPQHF. For the CDR3, the DNA is TGCAGCGTCCGGGACAGGGACCAGCCCCAGCATTTT.

This chain connects TRBV7-9 to TRBJ2-2; 7 positions agree with TRBD2. CDR1 is SEHNR, CDR2 FQNEAQ, per germline (reference sequence). The trim removed 5 bases at V and 0 bases at J, leaving 3 bases unmatched. The CDR3 has 15 amino acids. The CDR3 nucleotides are TGTGCCAGCAGCGGACTAGTACCGAACACCGGGGAGCTGTTTTTT. Translating gives CASSGLVPNTGELFF.

The chain is built from TRBV10-3 and TRBJ2-5; no reliable D call. Per germline, CDR1 ENHRY and CDR2 SYGVKD. This CDR3 is 16 amino acids long. V lost 3 bases, J lost 5 bases, and 19 bases lay in between. CDR3 sequence: CAISDGDPRIGETQYF. The CDR3 coding sequence is TGTGCCATCAGTGACGGCGACCCCCGCATCGGGGAGACCCAGTACTTC.

The chain joins TRBV28 to TRBJ2-2; a possible D gene is TRBD2 (5 bases). In germline, CDR1 is MDHEN, CDR2 SYDVKM. V gave up 7 bases and J gave up 4 bases, with 13 bases separating them. The CDR3 runs 14 residues. The CDR3 DNA is TGTGCCAGCAATTTGAGCGGTGCCACCGGGGAGCTGTTTTTT. This sequence encodes CASNLSGATGELFF.

The table lists this clone with a count of one. This chain joins TRBV18 and TRBJ1-3; D not certain. The CDR3 has 12 amino acids. Germline V gene data show CDR1 as KGHSH and CDR2 as LQKENI. Trimming shortened V by 6 bases and J by 2 bases, and 5 bases separated the two germline ends. The CDR3 protein is CASSPTGNTIYF. CDR3 in DNA: TGTGCCAGCTCTCCCACTGGAAACACCATATATTTT.

The genes are TRBV11-2 and TRBJ1-2, with D perhaps matching TRBD1 (5 bases). This CDR3 is 17 amino acids long. V lost 1 base, J lost 5 bases, and 20 bases lay in between. From germline, CDR1 is SGHAT and CDR2 FQNNGV. The CDR3 DNA follows: TGTGCCAGCAGCTTAGGGCCGGGGGAAGTCGAAGGATATGGCTACACCTTC. Residues: CASSLGPGEVEGYGYTF.